This entry features one TCR beta chain sequence. At one boundary the junction diverges from the germline segment, which might be a read error. Primers for the PCR totalled 60 Vbeta and 13 Jbeta. Here immunoSEQ multiplex PCR was the method, and the copy in TCRdb shows in-frame clones only, minus some. In the table there are about 200,000 clones, about 79% of which are singletons. The source of the sample is a study of cytomegalovirus exposure and HLA in healthy donors. Germline V lookup: CDR1 SGHTA, CDR2 FQGTGA. CDR3 length equals 17 residues. The sample taken for sequencing was PBMCs. This chain links TRBV7-3 with TRBJ2-1; weak D call: TRBD1 (6 bases). This receptor was taken from a boy between 2 and 10 years old in good health and CMV-seronegative. The CDR3 is CASSITTGKGSYNEQFF. CDR3 coding DNA: TGTGCCAGCAGCATAACCACAGGGAAGGGCTCCTACAATGAGCAGTTCTTC. The entire variable domain, with the rest obtained from reference TRBV7-3 and TRBJ2-1, is as follows: GAGVSQTPSNKVTEKGKYVELRCDPISGHTALYWYRQSLGQGPEFLIYFQGTGAADDSGLPNDRFFAVRPEGSVSTLKIQRTERGDSAVYLCASSITTGKGSYNEQFFGPGTRLTVL.